The next 8 T cell receptor beta chains were all read from a single sample in a study of blood T cell repertoires in COVID-19. Sequencing used immunoSEQ multiplex PCR; TCRdb keeps in-frame clones, though not all of them. The sample has 270,000 or so clones, 82% seen once. Input material: peripheral blood. The receptors derive from a woman aged 18-29 years with acute or convalescent COVID-19.

The CDR3 nucleotides read TGTGCCAGCAGCTTAAAACGGACAGACGCTTTCTTT. It is translated as CASSLKRTDAFF. The rearrangement uses TRBV11-2 and TRBJ1-1, with D maybe TRBD1 (6 bases). From germline, CDR1 is SGHAT and CDR2 FQNNGV. CDR3 length: 12 residues. V gave up 2 bases and J gave up 11 bases, with 12 bases separating them.

This clone has just one count. J is TRBJ2-3 and V is TRBV10-2; D might be TRBD2 (6 bases). The CDR3 length is 15 residues. The V end was cut by 7 bases, the J end by 0 bases, with 14 bases between. Germline assignment: CDR1 WSHSY and CDR2 SAAADI. CDR3 nucleotides: TGCGCCAGCACCTGGAGGGCACCTAGCACAGATACGCAGTATTTT. Translation gives CASTWRAPSTDTQYF.

The V and J genes are TRBV6-5 and TRBJ2-2, with no clear D. Germline V CDR1 and CDR2: MNHEY, SVGAGI. This CDR3 contains 13 residues. Trimming removed 2 bases from V and 7 bases from J, with 8 bases in between. The chain's CDR3 is CASSYLAVGELFF. The CDR3 DNA reads TGTGCCAGCAGTTACCTGGCGGTCGGGGAGCTGTTTTTT.

This chain uses TRBV15 with TRBJ2-7, with TRBD1 matching 9 bases. Germline loops: CDR1 LNHNV, CDR2 YYDKDF (reference sequence). The CDR3 covers 15 residues. Germline trimming cut 3 bases from V and 2 bases from J; bases unmatched to any gene: 5. The CDR3 DNA reads TGTGCCACCAGCAGTTTGGACAGGGGAACCTACGAGCAGTACTTC. Amino acids: CATSSLDRGTYEQYF.

The chain couples TRBV7-2 to TRBJ1-4; no clear D. This CDR3 region has 14 residues. V lost 3 bases and J lost 2, with 7 bases in between. Germline values: CDR1 SGHTA, CDR2 FQGNSA. The CDR3 sequence is CASSFRPTNEKLFF. In nucleotides, the CDR3 is TGTGCCAGCAGCTTTCGTCCCACTAATGAAAAACTGTTTTTT.

This clone came up once. V usage is TRBV7-8 and J usage is TRBJ2-5; possibly TRBD2 for D (5 bases). The germline CDR1 and CDR2 sequences are SGHVS and FQNEAQ. Trimming stripped 4 bases from V and 4 bases from J, with 16 bases between. There are 15 residues in the CDR3. The CDR3: CASSSPAGVGETQYF. For the CDR3, the DNA is TGTGCCAGCAGCTCTCCCGCCGGGGTAGGAGAGACCCAGTACTTC.

The genes are TRBV28 and TRBJ2-7; 9 positions match TRBD1. This CDR3 contains 16 residues. The V gene's germline CDR1 is MDHEN and CDR2 SYDVKM. Losses at the gene ends were 8 bases for V and 1 base for J; bases not matched to a gene: 12. The CDR3 DNA is TGTGCCAGCGTAGGCCCAGAACAGGGGGCTTCCTACGAGCAGTACTTC. This encodes CASVGPEQGASYEQYF. Using reference TRBV28 and TRBJ2-7 for the parts outside the CDR3, the full variable domain is DVKVTQSSRYLVKRTGEKVFLECVQDMDHENMFWYRQDPGLGLRLIYFSYDVKMKEKGDIPEGYSVSREKKERFSLILESASTNQTSMYLCASVGPEQGASYEQYFGPGTRLTVT.

The rearrangement links TRBV5-5 to TRBJ2-3, with TRBD2 matching 10 bases. The CDR3 length is 16 residues. The J segment lost 4 bases and the V segment lost 3 bases, leaving 8 bases of the junction unmatched. Germline loops: CDR1 SGHKS, CDR2 YYEKEE (reference sequence). As DNA, the CDR3 is TGTGCCAGCAGCTGGCGGTCTAGCGGGAGTCCAGATACGCAGTATTTT. Translating it yields CASSWRSSGSPDTQYF.